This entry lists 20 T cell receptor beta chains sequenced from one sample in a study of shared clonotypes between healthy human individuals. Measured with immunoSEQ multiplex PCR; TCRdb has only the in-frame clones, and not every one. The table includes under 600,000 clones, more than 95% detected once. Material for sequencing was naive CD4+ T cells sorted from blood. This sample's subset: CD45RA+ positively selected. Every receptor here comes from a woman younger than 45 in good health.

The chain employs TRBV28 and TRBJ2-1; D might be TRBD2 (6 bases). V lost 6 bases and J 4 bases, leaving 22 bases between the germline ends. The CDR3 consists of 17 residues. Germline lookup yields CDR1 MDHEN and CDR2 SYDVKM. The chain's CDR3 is CASREGRLRDGYNEQFF. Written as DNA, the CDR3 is TGTGCCAGCAGGGAGGGACGACTCCGGGACGGGTACAATGAGCAGTTCTTC.

The CDR3 nucleotides are TGTGCCAGCAAGAGGGAGACGAACACCGGGGAGCTGTTTTTT. This encodes CASKRETNTGELFF. This chain uses TRBV27 with TRBJ2-2; possible D gene TRBD2, 5 bases. This CDR3 is built from 14 residues. Germline V gene sequence: CDR1 MNHEY, CDR2 SMNVEV (reference sequence). Between the trimmed V and J ends, which lost 7 bases and 0 bases, there was a span of 9 bases.

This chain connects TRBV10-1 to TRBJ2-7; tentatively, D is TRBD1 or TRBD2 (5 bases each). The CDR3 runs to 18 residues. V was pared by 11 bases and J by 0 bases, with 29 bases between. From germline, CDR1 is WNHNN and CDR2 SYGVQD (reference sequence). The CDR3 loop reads CAGTPRGRVNWASYEQYF. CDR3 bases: TGCGCCGGCACGCCACGGGGCAGGGTAAATTGGGCCTCCTACGAGCAGTACTTC.

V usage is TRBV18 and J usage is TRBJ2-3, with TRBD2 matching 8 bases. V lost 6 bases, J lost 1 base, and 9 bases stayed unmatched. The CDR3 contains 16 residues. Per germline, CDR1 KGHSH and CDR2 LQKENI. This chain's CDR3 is CASSPQREWGTDTQYF. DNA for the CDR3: TGTGCCAGCTCGCCTCAGCGGGAGTGGGGCACAGATACGCAGTATTTT.

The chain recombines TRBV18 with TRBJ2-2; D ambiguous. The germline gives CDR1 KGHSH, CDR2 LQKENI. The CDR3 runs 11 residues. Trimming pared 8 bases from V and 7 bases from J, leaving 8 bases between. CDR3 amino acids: CASAEVGELFF. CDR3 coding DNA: TGTGCCAGCGCAGAGGTCGGGGAGCTGTTTTTT.

This CDR3 is CARTRVTEAFF. The CDR3, as DNA: TGTGCCCGGACCAGGGTTACTGAAGCTTTCTTT. The chain employs TRBV30 and TRBJ1-1; possible D gene TRBD1, 5 bases. There are 11 residues in the CDR3. Between the trimmed V and J ends, which lost 8 bases and 5 bases, there was a span of 12 bases. Germline V gene lookup returns CDR1 GTSNPN and CDR2 SVGIG (reference sequence). The complete variable domain, with remaining parts taken from reference TRBV30 and TRBJ1-1, reads SQTIHQWPATLVQPVGSPLSLECTVEGTSNPNLYWYRQAAGRGLQLLFYSVGIGQISSEVPQNLSASRPQDRQFILSSKKLLLSDSGFYLCARTRVTEAFFGQGTRLTVV.

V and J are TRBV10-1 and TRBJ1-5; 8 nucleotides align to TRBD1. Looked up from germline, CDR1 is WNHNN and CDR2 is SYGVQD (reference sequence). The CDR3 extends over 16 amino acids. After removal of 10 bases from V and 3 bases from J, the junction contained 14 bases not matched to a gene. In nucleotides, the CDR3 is TGCGCCACCGCCCGAAAGCGACAGGGGATCAATCAGCCCCAGCATTTT. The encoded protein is CATARKRQGINQPQHF.

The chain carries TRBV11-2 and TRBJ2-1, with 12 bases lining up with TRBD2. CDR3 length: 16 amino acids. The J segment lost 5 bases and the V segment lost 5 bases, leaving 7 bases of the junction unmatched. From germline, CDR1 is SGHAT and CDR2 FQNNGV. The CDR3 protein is CASSQRTSGNNNEQFF. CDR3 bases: TGTGCCAGCAGCCAACGGACTAGCGGGAACAACAATGAGCAGTTCTTC.

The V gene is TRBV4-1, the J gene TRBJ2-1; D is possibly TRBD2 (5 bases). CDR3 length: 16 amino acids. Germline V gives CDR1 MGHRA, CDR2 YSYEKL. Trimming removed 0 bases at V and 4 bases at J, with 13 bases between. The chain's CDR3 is CASSQDPRTGYNEQFF. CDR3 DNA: TGCGCCAGCAGCCAAGATCCCCGGACTGGATACAATGAGCAGTTCTTC.

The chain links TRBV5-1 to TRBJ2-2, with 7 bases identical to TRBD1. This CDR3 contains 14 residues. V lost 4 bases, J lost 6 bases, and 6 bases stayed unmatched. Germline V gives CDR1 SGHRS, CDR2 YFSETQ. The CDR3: CASSATTGAGELFF. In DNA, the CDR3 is TGCGCCAGCAGCGCGACCACAGGGGCCGGGGAGCTGTTTTTT. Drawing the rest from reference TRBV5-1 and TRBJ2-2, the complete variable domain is KAGVTQTPRYLIKTRGQQVTLSCSPISGHRSVSWYQQTPGQGLQFLFEYFSETQRNKGNFPGRFSGRQFSNSRSEMNVSTLELGDSALYLCASSATTGAGELFFGEGSRLTVL.

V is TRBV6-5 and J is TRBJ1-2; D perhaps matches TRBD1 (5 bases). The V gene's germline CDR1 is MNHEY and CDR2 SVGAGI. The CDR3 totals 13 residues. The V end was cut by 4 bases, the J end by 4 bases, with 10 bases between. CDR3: CASSWDRSYGYTF. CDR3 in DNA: TGTGCCAGCAGTTGGGACCGAAGCTATGGCTACACCTTC.

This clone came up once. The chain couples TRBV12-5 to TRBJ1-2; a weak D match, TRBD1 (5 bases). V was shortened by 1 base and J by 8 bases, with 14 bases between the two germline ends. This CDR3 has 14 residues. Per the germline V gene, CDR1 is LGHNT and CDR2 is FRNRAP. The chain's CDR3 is CASGLDPGPLGYTF. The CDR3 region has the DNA TGTGCTAGTGGTTTGGACCCGGGGCCTCTGGGCTACACCTTC.

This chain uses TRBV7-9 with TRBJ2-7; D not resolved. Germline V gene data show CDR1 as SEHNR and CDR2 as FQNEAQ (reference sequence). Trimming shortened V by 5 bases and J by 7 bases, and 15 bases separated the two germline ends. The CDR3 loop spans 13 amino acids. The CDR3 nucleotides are TGTGCCAGCAGCCCCGGAACACGGTGGGAGCAGTACTTC. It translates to CASSPGTRWEQYF.

The CDR3 DNA follows: TGTGCCTGGAGTGTACGACGGACTAGCGGGAGCCCAGATACGCAGTATTTT. This translates into CAWSVRRTSGSPDTQYF. V gene TRBV30 combines with J gene TRBJ2-3; 13 nucleotides line up with TRBD2. CDR1 is GTSNPN and CDR2 is SVGIG in the germline V gene (reference sequence). The V segment lost 0 bases and the J segment 4 bases; nucleotides outside the gene matches: 7. The CDR3 covers 17 residues.

As DNA, the CDR3 is TGTGCCAGCACCCGGACAGGGGTCTTAAATGAGCAGTTCTTC. It specifies CASTRTGVLNEQFF. This chain joins TRBV6-1 and TRBJ2-1; the match to TRBD1 covers 9 bases. Germline trimming cut 7 bases from V and 7 bases from J; bases unmatched to any gene: 8. CDR1 and CDR2 (germline): MNHNS, SASEGT. The CDR3 consists of 14 residues.

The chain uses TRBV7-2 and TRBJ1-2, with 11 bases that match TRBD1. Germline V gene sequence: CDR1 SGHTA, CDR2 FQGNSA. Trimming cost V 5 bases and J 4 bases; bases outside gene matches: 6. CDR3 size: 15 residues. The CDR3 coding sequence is TGTGCCAGCAGCCTTGGACAGGGGGCCTTCTATGGCTACACCTTC. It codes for CASSLGQGAFYGYTF.

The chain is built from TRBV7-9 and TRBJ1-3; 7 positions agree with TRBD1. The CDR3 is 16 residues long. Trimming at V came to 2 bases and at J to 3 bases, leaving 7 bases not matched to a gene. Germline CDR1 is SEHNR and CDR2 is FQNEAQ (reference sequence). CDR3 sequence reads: CASSLLGDSGGNTIYF. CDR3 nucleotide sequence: TGTGCCAGCAGCTTATTGGGGGACAGTGGTGGAAACACCATATATTTT.

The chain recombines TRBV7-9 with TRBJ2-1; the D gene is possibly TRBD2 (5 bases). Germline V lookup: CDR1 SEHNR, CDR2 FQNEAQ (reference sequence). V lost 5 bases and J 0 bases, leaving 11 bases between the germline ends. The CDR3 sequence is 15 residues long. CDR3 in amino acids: CASSHPGSSYNEQFF. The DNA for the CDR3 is TGTGCCAGCAGCCATCCGGGGAGCTCCTACAATGAGCAGTTCTTC.

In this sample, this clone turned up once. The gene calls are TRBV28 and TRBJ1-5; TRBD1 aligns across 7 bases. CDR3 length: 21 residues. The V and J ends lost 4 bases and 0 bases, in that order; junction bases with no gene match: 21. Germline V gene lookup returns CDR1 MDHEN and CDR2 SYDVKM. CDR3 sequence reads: CASSSDPFSSGQKNSNQPQHF. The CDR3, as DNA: TGTGCCAGCAGTTCCGATCCTTTCTCATCGGGACAGAAAAATAGCAATCAGCCCCAGCATTTT.

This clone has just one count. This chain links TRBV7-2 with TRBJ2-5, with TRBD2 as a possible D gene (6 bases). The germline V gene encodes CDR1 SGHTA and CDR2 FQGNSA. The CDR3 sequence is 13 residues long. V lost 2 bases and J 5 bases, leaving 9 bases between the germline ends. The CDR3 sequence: CASSLNRGETQYF. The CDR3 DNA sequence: TGTGCCAGCAGCTTAAATCGGGGGGAGACCCAGTACTTC.